This passage covers 25 T cell receptor beta chains from one sample sequenced in a study of blood T cell repertoires in COVID-19. The method was immunoSEQ multiplex PCR; TCRdb's version includes in-frame clones alone and lacks a portion of them. The sample has 280,000 or so clones, around 82% seen once. Sequenced material: peripheral blood. The source of these receptors is a woman in her forties or fifties who had recovered from COVID-19.

V usage is TRBV28 and J usage is TRBJ2-3; TRBD1 agrees at 11 bases. In germline, CDR1 is MDHEN, CDR2 SYDVKM. V was pared by 4 bases and J by 9 bases, with 9 bases of the junction left unmatched. The CDR3 runs to 15 residues. This chain's CDR3 is CASSSPWTGGKTQYF. The CDR3, as DNA: TGTGCCAGCAGTTCACCCTGGACAGGGGGCAAGACGCAGTATTTT.

The table lists this clone with many counts. The chain employs TRBV6-4 and TRBJ2-7; a possible D gene is TRBD2 (6 bases). V lost 4 bases to trimming and J lost 3 bases, with 28 bases between them. The CDR3 spans 19 residues. Per germline, CDR1 MRHNA and CDR2 SNTAGT. The CDR3 is CASSGGQTIAEPGDYEQYF. CDR3 sequence (DNA): TGTGCCAGCAGTGGTGGCCAGACGATAGCGGAACCGGGAGACTACGAGCAGTACTTC.

The chain links TRBV6-2 or TRBV6-3 to TRBJ2-2, with 9 bases fitting TRBD2. Germline V gene lookup returns CDR1 MNHEY and CDR2 SVGEGT. The CDR3 is 20 amino acids. V gave up 6 bases and J gave up 0 bases; unmatched junction bases: 17. The CDR3 DNA sequence: TGTGCCAGCAGCCCCGCCTGGGCTAGCGGGACTGCCGCGAACACCGGGGAGCTGTTTTTT. This encodes CASSPAWASGTAANTGELFF.

The CDR3 loop reads CASSLGGRNGYTF. The CDR3 nucleotides read TGTGCCAGCAGCTTAGGGGGGCGTAATGGCTACACCTTC. This chain connects TRBV7-8 to TRBJ1-2, with TRBD1 as a possible D gene (6 bases). CDR1 SGHVS and CDR2 FQNEAQ come from the germline V gene. The CDR3 length is 13 residues. V was pared by 1 base and J by 6 bases, with 9 bases between.

CDR3 DNA sequence: TGCGCCAGCAGCCAAGCGTCAGGGTTCTATGGCTACACCTTC. It codes for CASSQASGFYGYTF. The chain combines TRBV4-1 with TRBJ1-2; perhaps TRBD1 as D (5 bases). V dropped 1 base and J dropped 4 bases, with 10 bases sitting between them. The CDR3 consists of 14 residues. Germline-derived CDR1 and CDR2 are MGHRA and YSYEKL.

The chain carries TRBV28 and TRBJ1-5, with D perhaps TRBD1 (5 bases). Germline-derived CDR1 and CDR2 are MDHEN and SYDVKM. V lost 6 bases to trimming and J lost 4 bases, with 16 bases between them. There are 15 residues in the CDR3. The CDR3 region has the DNA TGTGCCAGCAGCCCGCATGGGGCTATGAATCAGCCCCAGCATTTT. It codes for CASSPHGAMNQPQHF.

The V call is TRBV15, the J call TRBJ2-3; 14 bases align to TRBD2. With 5 bases clipped from V and 0 bases from J, the junction kept 7 bases outside the gene matches. The CDR3 consists of 18 residues. In germline, CDR1 is LNHNV, CDR2 YYDKDF (reference sequence). CDR3 in DNA: TGTGCCACCAGCTCTTGGACTAGCGGGGGGAGGAGCACAGATACGCAGTATTTT. Translating it yields CATSSWTSGGRSTDTQYF.

This clone appeared a single time. V gene TRBV4-3 combines with J gene TRBJ1-5; a possible D gene is TRBD1 (6 bases). The CDR3 length is 14 residues. From germline, CDR1 is LGHNA and CDR2 YSLEER. The V and J ends lost 2 bases and 2 bases respectively, with 7 bases between them. The chain's CDR3 is CASSQRQGNQPQHF. The CDR3, as DNA: TGCGCCAGCAGCCAACGACAGGGCAATCAGCCCCAGCATTTT.

V and J are TRBV9 and TRBJ2-3, with 9 bases that match TRBD1. From germline, CDR1 is SGDLS and CDR2 YYNGEE. The CDR3 totals 16 residues. V lost 0 bases to trimming and J lost 5 bases; unmatched junction nucleotides: 7. The CDR3 protein is CASSVGPGQGIDTQYF. In DNA, the CDR3 is TGTGCCAGCAGCGTAGGACCGGGACAGGGAATAGATACGCAGTATTTT.

The gene calls are TRBV3-1 (or the pseudogene TRBV3-2) and TRBJ2-3, with 7 bases lining up with TRBD2. This CDR3 has 14 amino acids. The trim removed 8 bases at V and 3 bases at J, leaving 8 bases unmatched. From germline, CDR1 is LGHDT and CDR2 YNNKEL (reference sequence). The CDR3 sequence: CASLGKRGTDTQYF. The DNA for the CDR3 is TGTGCCAGCCTCGGGAAGCGGGGAACAGATACGCAGTATTTT.

This clone was picked up one time. The chain joins TRBV28 to TRBJ1-2, with 8 bases fitting TRBD1. J was trimmed by 7 bases and V by 3 bases; bases with no gene match: 13. Germline V CDR1 and CDR2: MDHEN, SYDVKM. The CDR3 loop spans 16 amino acids. CDR3 sequence reads: CASSFPGQAVFGGYTF. CDR3 DNA: TGTGCCAGCAGTTTTCCGGGACAGGCCGTTTTCGGTGGCTACACCTTC.

In this sample, this clone turned up once. The chain uses TRBV6-5 and TRBJ1-5; 11 nucleotides agree with TRBD1. This CDR3 is built from 15 residues. V dropped 6 bases and J dropped 3; count of bases not matched to a gene: 4. Germline V gene lookup returns CDR1 MNHEY and CDR2 SVGAGI. The CDR3 region has the DNA TGTGCCAGCAGAGGACAGGGGGCGCACAATCAGCCCCAGCATTTT. This translates into CASRGQGAHNQPQHF.

V usage is TRBV5-5 and J usage is TRBJ1-5; 8 positions match TRBD1. Germline CDR1 SGHKS, CDR2 YYEKEE (reference sequence). The CDR3 spans 14 residues. Trimming took 3 bases from V and 7 from J; bases not matched to a gene: 6. The CDR3 spells CASSSTGGEQPQHF. The CDR3 nucleotides read TGTGCCAGCAGCTCCACAGGGGGGGAACAGCCCCAGCATTTT.

This clone was observed a few times. The V and J genes are TRBV5-6 and TRBJ1-2; 11 nucleotides align to TRBD1. The CDR3 spans 16 residues. Unmatched junction bases numbered 12, after V lost 3 bases and J lost 8 bases. Per the germline V gene, CDR1 is SGHDT and CDR2 is YYEEEE. CDR3 nucleotides: TGTGCCAGCAGCTCCTACAAGGACAGGGGGCAATTCGGCTACACCTTC. It yields the protein CASSSYKDRGQFGYTF.

This chain links TRBV3-1 (or the pseudogene TRBV3-2) with TRBJ2-7; 7 bases align to TRBD2. This CDR3 has 13 amino acids. Germline values: CDR1 LGHDT, CDR2 YNNKEL (reference sequence). V trimming: 4 bases; J trimming: 4 bases; junction bases outside the gene matches: 4. CDR3 loop: CASSPREGYEQYF. DNA for the CDR3: TGTGCCAGCAGCCCAAGGGAGGGATACGAGCAGTACTTC.

This CDR3 reads CAWSGYHNEQFF. The DNA for the CDR3 is TGTGCCTGGAGTGGCTACCACAATGAGCAGTTCTTC. The chain links TRBV30 to TRBJ2-1; D gene uncertain. Trimming took 1 base from V and 5 from J, leaving 6 bases between them. The CDR3 contains 12 residues. Germline lookup yields CDR1 GTSNPN and CDR2 SVGIG (reference sequence).

J is TRBJ2-7 and V is TRBV6-2 or TRBV6-3; unclear D gene. Trimming took 4 bases from V and 2 from J, leaving 9 bases between them. The germline gives CDR1 MNHEY, CDR2 SVGEGT. CDR3 length: 13 residues. For the CDR3, the DNA is TGTGCCAGCAGTTCCGAGCTTCCCTACGAGCAGTACTTC. It encodes CASSSELPYEQYF.

The chain's CDR3 is CSVEDSGLGYGYTF. The DNA of the CDR3 is TGCAGCGTTGAAGATTCGGGGTTGGGCTATGGCTACACCTTC. The chain uses TRBV29-1 and TRBJ1-2; D is undetermined. Germline V gene lookup returns CDR1 SQVTM and CDR2 ANQGSEA. This CDR3 has 14 residues. The germline V and J ends were trimmed by 0 bases and 4 bases, with 12 bases remaining between them.

V is TRBV29-1 and J is TRBJ1-5; tentatively, D is TRBD1 (6 bases). CDR1 is SQVTM and CDR2 is ANQGSEA in the germline V gene. This CDR3 is built from 13 residues. V dropped 7 bases and J dropped 7 bases, with 17 bases sitting between them. The DNA of the CDR3 is TGCAGCGCGACAGGTAACAAGGGACAGCCCCAGCATTTT. Amino acid sequence: CSATGNKGQPQHF.

The rearrangement joins TRBV28 to TRBJ1-1; D not certain. The CDR3 is 16 residues long. Germline V gene data show CDR1 as MDHEN and CDR2 as SYDVKM. V lost 6 bases, J lost 0 bases, and 17 bases lay in between. In DNA, the CDR3 is TGTGCCAGCAGCTTCTCGACCGGGAGGGTGAACACTGAAGCTTTCTTT. Amino acids: CASSFSTGRVNTEAFF.

This chain links TRBV9 with TRBJ2-5, with a tentative D call TRBD1 (6 bases). V lost 3 bases and J 3 bases, leaving 15 bases between the germline ends. Germline CDR1 reads SGDLS; CDR2 reads YYNGEE. The CDR3 sequence is 15 residues long. CDR3 in DNA: TGTGCCAGCAGCGAAAAGACGGGACATAAAGAGACCCAGTACTTC. Encoded protein: CASSEKTGHKETQYF.

The chain couples TRBV7-8 to TRBJ2-2; 8 bases match TRBD1. Germline assignment: CDR1 SGHVS and CDR2 FQNEAQ. With V trimmed by 6 bases and J by 2 bases, 11 bases remained unmatched. The CDR3 is 17 amino acids. The CDR3: CASRPPPGQGNTGELFF. The CDR3 nucleotides are TGTGCCAGCAGACCCCCTCCAGGACAGGGAAACACCGGGGAGCTGTTTTTT.

This clone was seen a handful of times. The V gene is TRBV5-1, the J gene TRBJ2-7, with D perhaps TRBD2 (6 bases). The CDR3 consists of 13 residues. From germline, CDR1 is SGHRS and CDR2 YFSETQ. Trimming left V 0 bases short and J 4 bases short, with 8 bases between. The CDR3 DNA reads as TGCGCCAGCAGCTTGGGGGAGGAGTACGAGCAGTACTTC. It specifies CASSLGEEYEQYF.

The V call is TRBV6-2 or TRBV6-3, the J call TRBJ2-7, with 9 bases lining up with TRBD1. J lost 6 bases, V lost 0 bases, and 12 bases had no gene match. CDR1 is MNHEY and CDR2 is SVGEGT in the germline V gene. This CDR3 spans 17 amino acids. The CDR3 DNA sequence: TGTGCCAGCAGTTACTCCGGGATCATGGACAGGGGAAGCGAGCAGTACTTC. It encodes CASSYSGIMDRGSEQYF.

The table lists this clone with a few counts. The rearrangement uses TRBV7-2 and TRBJ2-1; perhaps TRBD1 as D (5 bases). Germline CDR1 and CDR2: SGHTA and FQGNSA. Trimming pared 1 base from V and 9 bases from J, leaving 19 bases between. The CDR3 has 16 amino acids. The CDR3 loop is CASSLEGMGQSGEQFF. DNA of the CDR3: TGTGCCAGCAGCTTAGAGGGGATGGGGCAGTCGGGTGAGCAGTTCTTC.